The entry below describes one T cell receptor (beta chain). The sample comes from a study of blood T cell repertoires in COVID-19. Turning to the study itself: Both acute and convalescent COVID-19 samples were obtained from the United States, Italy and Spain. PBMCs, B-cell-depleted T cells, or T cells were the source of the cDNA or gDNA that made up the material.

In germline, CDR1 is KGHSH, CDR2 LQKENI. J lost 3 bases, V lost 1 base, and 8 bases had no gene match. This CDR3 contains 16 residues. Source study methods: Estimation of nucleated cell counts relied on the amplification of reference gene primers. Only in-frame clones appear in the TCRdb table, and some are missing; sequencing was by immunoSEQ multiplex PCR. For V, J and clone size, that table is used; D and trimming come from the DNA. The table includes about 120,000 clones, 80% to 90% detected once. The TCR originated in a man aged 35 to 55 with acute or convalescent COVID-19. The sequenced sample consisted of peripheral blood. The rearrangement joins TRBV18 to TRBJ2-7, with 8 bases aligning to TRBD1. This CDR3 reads CASSPRGTGSDYEQYF. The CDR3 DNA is TGTGCCAGCTCACCACGAGGGACAGGCTCCGACTACGAGCAGTACTTC.